Presented here are 30 T cell receptor beta chains from one specimen sequenced in a study of blood T cell repertoires in COVID-19. The protocol was immunoSEQ multiplex PCR, while the TCRdb copy is restricted to in-frame clones and leaves out a portion. Of over 70,000 clones detected, 80% appear once; the ten largest clones hold approximately 10%. The source material was peripheral blood. The receptor source for this set is a woman in her 70s with acute or convalescent COVID-19.

J is TRBJ2-7 and V is TRBV10-3; 7 bases are shared with TRBD1. Germline assignment: CDR1 ENHRY and CDR2 SYGVKD. V was pared by 4 bases and J by 0 bases, with 6 bases of the junction left unmatched. CDR3 length equals 15 residues. In DNA form, the CDR3 reads TGTGCCATCAGTGCCCTGGACAGGAGCTCCTACGAGCAGTACTTC. This translates into CAISALDRSSYEQYF.

The rearrangement joins TRBV16 to TRBJ1-1; 7 bases are shared with TRBD1. This CDR3 is 14 amino acids long. J was trimmed by 5 bases and V by 4 bases; bases with no gene match: 7. CDR1 KGHSY and CDR2 FQNENV come from the germline V gene. The DNA of the CDR3 is TGTGCCAGCAGCCTCTCTGACAGGGTGACTGAAGCTTTCTTT. Translated, it gives CASSLSDRVTEAFF.

Notes on this clone: The same CDR3 is also encoded by other DNA sequences in this sample. This chain connects TRBV6-6 to TRBJ1-5; possible D gene TRBD1, 5 bases. The CDR3 is 14 amino acids. The germline V and J ends were trimmed by 2 bases and 2 bases, with 7 bases remaining between them. Germline-derived CDR1 and CDR2 are MNHNY and SVGAGI (reference sequence). CDR3 in amino acids: CASSYGRGNQPQHF. CDR3 coding DNA: TGTGCCAGCAGTTACGGCAGGGGCAATCAGCCCCAGCATTTT.

This clone was detected a few times. The V and J genes are TRBV5-4 and TRBJ2-7; D possibly corresponds to TRBD1 (6 bases). This CDR3 region has 13 residues. V was trimmed by 0 bases and J by 7 bases, leaving 11 bases between them. In germline, CDR1 is SGHNT, CDR2 YYREEE (reference sequence). As DNA, the CDR3 is TGTGCCAGCAGCTTGGTGTCAGGACAGGAGCAGTACTTC. It codes for CASSLVSGQEQYF.

The rearrangement links TRBV9 to TRBJ2-1, with TRBD2 matching 13 bases. The CDR3 is 16 amino acids. Germline V CDR1 and CDR2: SGDLS, YYNGEE. Germline trimming cut 4 bases from V and 2 bases from J; bases unmatched to any gene: 3. The CDR3: CASSYGTSGTYNEQFF. CDR3 nucleotide sequence: TGTGCCAGCAGCTACGGGACTAGCGGGACCTACAATGAGCAGTTCTTC.

The chain has TRBV9 and TRBJ1-3, with unresolved D. Trimming took 3 bases from V and 4 from J, leaving 11 bases between them. Germline-derived CDR1 and CDR2 are SGDLS and YYNGEE. The CDR3 contains 14 residues. CDR3 residues: CASSGGFIGNTIYF. CDR3 DNA sequence: TGTGCCAGCAGCGGCGGATTTATCGGAAACACCATATATTTT. The full variable domain, with the rest looked up from reference TRBV9 and TRBJ1-3, is DSGVTQTPKHLITATGQRVTLRCSPRSGDLSVYWYQQSLDQGLQFLIQYYNGEERAKGNILERFSAQQFPDLHSELNLSSLELGDSALYFCASSGGFIGNTIYFGEGSWLTVV.

This clone was detected only once. The chain couples TRBV30 to TRBJ1-3; tentatively, D is TRBD1 (6 bases). V was shortened by 2 bases and J by 6 bases, with 8 bases between the two germline ends. Per germline, CDR1 GTSNPN and CDR2 SVGIG (reference sequence). The length of the CDR3 is 12 residues. Written as DNA, the CDR3 is TGTGCCTGGAGTTCAGGGGAAAACACCATATATTTT. It codes for CAWSSGENTIYF.

The chain couples TRBV12-3 or TRBV12-4 to TRBJ2-1; D remains unclear. This CDR3 has 12 amino acids. Trimming removed 2 bases at V and 7 bases at J, with 6 bases between. CDR3 DNA: TGTGCCAGCAGTTTAAACCGGAATGAGCAGTTCTTC. As protein: CASSLNRNEQFF.

This rearrangement joins TRBV12-3 or TRBV12-4 to TRBJ2-1, with D uncertain. The V end lost 2 bases, the J end lost 6 bases, and 8 bases lay between the germline ends. The CDR3 is 13 amino acids. The CDR3 DNA follows: TGTGCCAGCAGTTTATTGACAACCAATGAGCAGTTCTTC. Protein: CASSLLTTNEQFF.

This rearrangement joins TRBV6-2 or TRBV6-3 to TRBJ2-1; the match to TRBD1 covers 9 bases. The CDR3 totals 14 residues. J lost 14 bases, V lost 5 bases, and 13 bases had no gene match. Germline-derived CDR1 and CDR2 are MNHEY and SVGEGT. The CDR3 region is CASSIPPGQGKKFF. CDR3 sequence (DNA): TGTGCCAGCAGTATCCCCCCTGGACAGGGGAAGAAGTTCTTC.

This chain uses TRBV9 with TRBJ2-3, with 9 bases matching TRBD2. After removal of 0 bases from V and 6 bases from J, the junction contained 2 bases not matched to a gene. Germline V gene data show CDR1 as SGDLS and CDR2 as YYNGEE. CDR3 length equals 14 residues. The CDR3 DNA is TGTGCCAGCAGCGTAGGGCTAGCGGGGGATACGCAGTATTTT. It codes for CASSVGLAGDTQYF. Full variable domain (outside the CDR3, taken from reference TRBV9 and TRBJ2-3): DSGVTQTPKHLITATGQRVTLRCSPRSGDLSVYWYQQSLDQGLQFLIQYYNGEERAKGNILERFSAQQFPDLHSELNLSSLELGDSALYFCASSVGLAGDTQYFGPGTRLTVL.

The chain couples TRBV7-9 to TRBJ1-2, with TRBD1 matching 7 bases. V shed 8 bases and J 6 bases; nucleotides not matched to a gene: 12. CDR3 length equals 14 residues. Germline values: CDR1 SEHNR, CDR2 FQNEAQ (reference sequence). The CDR3 DNA is TGTGCCAGCTCAGGGCCAGGGGGTAAGGATGGCTACACCTTC. Translating gives CASSGPGGKDGYTF.

CDR3 DNA: TGTGCCAGCAGATACAGGGGGCTAGGCGAGCAGTACTTC. This codes for CASRYRGLGEQYF. The gene calls are TRBV6-5 and TRBJ2-7; 9 positions match TRBD1. Trimming took 6 bases from V and 6 from J; bases not matched to a gene: 6. The CDR3 loop spans 13 amino acids. Per germline, CDR1 MNHEY and CDR2 SVGAGI.

DNA for the CDR3: TGCGCCAGCAGCTTGACAGGGTGGGCTGATGGCTACACCTTC. Translation gives CASSLTGWADGYTF. This rearrangement joins TRBV5-1 to TRBJ1-2; D may be TRBD1 (6 bases). The CDR3 spans 14 residues. Trimming took 1 base from V and 6 from J, leaving 13 bases between them. Germline V gene lookup returns CDR1 SGHRS and CDR2 YFSETQ.

The chain uses TRBV3-1 (or the pseudogene TRBV3-2) and TRBJ1-3; unclear D gene. V dropped 1 base and J dropped 2 bases, with 9 bases sitting between them. In germline, CDR1 is LGHDT, CDR2 YNNKEL (reference sequence). CDR3 length: 15 amino acids. The chain's CDR3 is CASSQVPFTGNTIYF. For the CDR3, the DNA is TGTGCCAGCAGCCAAGTTCCGTTTACTGGAAACACCATATATTTT.

The table lists this clone with a count of one. This chain connects TRBV5-1 to TRBJ2-6; 8 nucleotides match TRBD1. This CDR3 is 19 amino acids long. From germline, CDR1 is SGHRS and CDR2 YFSETQ. With 0 bases clipped from V and 2 bases from J, the junction kept 10 bases outside the gene matches. The CDR3 sequence: CASSLVWQGATAGANVLTF. CDR3 sequence (DNA): TGCGCCAGCAGCTTGGTTTGGCAGGGGGCTACCGCTGGGGCCAACGTCCTGACTTTC.

J is TRBJ2-3 and V is TRBV7-2; possible D gene TRBD2, 6 bases. V was clipped by 3 bases and J by 2 bases, with 6 bases between them. Germline CDR1 and CDR2: SGHTA and FQGNSA. There are 13 residues in the CDR3. The CDR3 sequence is CASSLGLTDTQYF. The CDR3 DNA reads TGTGCCAGCAGCTTGGGACTCACAGATACGCAGTATTTT. The variable domain in full, completed from reference TRBV7-2 and TRBJ2-3, reads GAGVSQSPSNKVTEKGKDVELRCDPISGHTALYWYRQSLGQGLEFLIYFQGNSAPDKSGLPSDRFSAERTGGSVSTLTIQRTQQEDSAVYLCASSLGLTDTQYFGPGTRLTVL.

The genes are TRBV14 and TRBJ1-1, with TRBD1 matching 8 bases. V dropped 0 bases and J dropped 3; count of bases not matched to a gene: 15. In germline, CDR1 is SGHDN, CDR2 FVKESK. The CDR3 is 19 residues long. CDR3 sequence (DNA): TGTGCCAGCAGCCAAGAAAAGGAACAGGGGGGAGGAATGGACACTGAAGCTTTCTTT. It codes for CASSQEKEQGGGMDTEAFF. The complete variable domain, with remaining parts taken from reference TRBV14 and TRBJ1-1, reads EAGVTQFPSHSVIEKGQTVTLRCDPISGHDNLYWYRRVMGKEIKFLLHFVKESKQDESGMPNNRFLAERTGGTYSTLKVQPAELEDSGVYFCASSQEKEQGGGMDTEAFFGQGTRLTVV.

This clone has a count of ten or more. The chain combines TRBV27 with TRBJ2-7, with 7 bases matching TRBD2. Unmatched junction bases numbered 7, after V lost 6 bases and J lost 2 bases. The CDR3 runs to 14 residues. The V gene's germline CDR1 is MNHEY and CDR2 SMNVEV (reference sequence). CDR3 DNA sequence: TGTGCCAGCAGAGCTAGCGCGGGGGCCTACGAGCAGTACTTC. It is translated as CASRASAGAYEQYF.

The chain is built from TRBV5-1 and TRBJ2-7; 8 nucleotides line up with TRBD1. CDR3 length: 15 amino acids. J gave up 7 bases and V 4 bases, and 13 bases lay outside the gene matches. Germline CDR1 SGHRS, CDR2 YFSETQ. CDR3 amino acids: CASSGGTGASGEQYF. The CDR3, as DNA: TGCGCCAGCAGCGGCGGGACAGGAGCTTCGGGGGAGCAGTACTTC.

The J gene is TRBJ2-7, the V gene TRBV7-8; TRBD1 agrees at 8 bases. CDR1 is SGHVS and CDR2 is FQNEAQ in the germline V gene. The CDR3 has 15 residues. The V and J ends lost 6 bases and 4 bases, in that order; junction bases with no gene match: 11. The CDR3 nucleotides are TGTGCCAGCAGTTCAAGCACCGGGACAGGTTACGAGCAGTACTTC. Translating gives CASSSSTGTGYEQYF. The full variable domain, with the rest looked up from reference TRBV7-8 and TRBJ2-7, is GAGVSQSPRYKVAKRGQDVALRCDPISGHVSLFWYQQALGQGPEFLTYFQNEAQLDKSGLPSDRFFAERPEGSVSTLKIQRTQQEDSAVYLCASSSSTGTGYEQYFGPGTRLTVT.

V usage is TRBV7-2 and J usage is TRBJ2-7; 9 positions agree with TRBD2. The CDR3 has 16 residues. Germline loops: CDR1 SGHTA, CDR2 FQGNSA. Losses at the gene ends were 1 base for V and 4 bases for J; bases not matched to a gene: 8. In nucleotides, the CDR3 is TGTGCCAGCAGCTTAGTTTCTAGCGGGAAATTGTACGAGCAGTACTTC. Translating gives CASSLVSSGKLYEQYF.

This rearrangement joins TRBV6-5 to TRBJ2-1, with D maybe TRBD2 (6 bases). Trimming removed 5 bases at V and 8 bases at J, with 13 bases between. There are 13 residues in the CDR3. Germline V lookup: CDR1 MNHEY, CDR2 SVGAGI. The CDR3 nucleotides are TGTGCCAGCAGTACGACTAGAACCCATGAGCAGTTCTTC. It yields the protein CASSTTRTHEQFF.

Only one count was recorded for this clone. The rearrangement joins TRBV7-2 to TRBJ1-4; no clear D gene. Trimming shortened V by 0 bases and J by 2 bases, and 7 bases separated the two germline ends. Per germline, CDR1 SGHTA and CDR2 FQGNSA. CDR3 length: 15 residues. The CDR3 loop reads CASSLARNTNEKLFF. The CDR3 nucleotides are TGTGCCAGCAGCTTAGCGCGTAATACTAATGAAAAACTGTTTTTT.

The chain is built from TRBV7-6 and TRBJ2-1, with 8 bases fitting TRBD2. The CDR3 covers 15 residues. Per germline, CDR1 SGHVS and CDR2 FNYEAQ. V gave up 7 bases and J gave up 2 bases; unmatched junction bases: 7. The CDR3 loop reads CASTVLAGAYNEQFF. The CDR3 DNA is TGTGCCAGCACAGTGCTAGCGGGTGCCTACAATGAGCAGTTCTTC. The full variable domain, its missing parts supplied by reference TRBV7-6 and TRBJ2-1, is GAGVSQSPRYKVTKRGQDVALRCDPISGHVSLYWYRQALGQGPEFLTYFNYEAQQDKSGLPNDRFSAERPEGSISTLTIQRTEQRDSAMYRCASTVLAGAYNEQFFGPGTRLTVL.

This clone was counted a single time. The chain employs TRBV3-1 (or the pseudogene TRBV3-2) and TRBJ2-5; TRBD2 agrees at 15 bases. Germline V gene lookup returns CDR1 LGHDT and CDR2 YNNKEL (reference sequence). CDR3 length equals 19 residues. Losses at the gene ends were 4 bases for V and 5 bases for J; bases not matched to a gene: 14. The CDR3 DNA is TGTGCCAGCAGCCCCCTAGGACTAGCGGGAGGGCTCTTGGGGGAGACCCAGTACTTC. Translating it yields CASSPLGLAGGLLGETQYF.

The rearrangement uses TRBV15 and TRBJ2-1, with 9 bases lining up with TRBD2. After removal of 1 base from V and 10 bases from J, the junction contained 11 bases not matched to a gene. CDR1 is LNHNV and CDR2 is YYDKDF in the germline V gene (reference sequence). The CDR3 has 16 amino acids. In DNA form, the CDR3 reads TGTGCCACCAGCAGAGGGACTAGCGTATCACGGGGGGAGCAGTTCTTC. Protein product: CATSRGTSVSRGEQFF.

V and J are TRBV7-2 and TRBJ1-1; 9 nucleotides line up with TRBD1. V gave up 0 bases and J gave up 5 bases; unmatched junction bases: 4. This CDR3 region has 15 residues. Germline V gene lookup returns CDR1 SGHTA and CDR2 FQGNSA. CDR3 region: CASSLADRGGTEAFF. The CDR3 DNA reads as TGTGCCAGCAGCTTAGCGGACAGGGGTGGGACTGAAGCTTTCTTT.

The genes are TRBV2 and TRBJ2-7, with 8 positions matching TRBD1. Losses at the gene ends were 6 bases for V and 7 bases for J; bases not matched to a gene: 8. Germline-derived CDR1 and CDR2 are SNHLY and FYNNEI. This CDR3 has 13 residues. CDR3: CASSDRGEGEQYF. DNA of the CDR3: TGTGCCAGCAGCGACAGGGGAGAAGGGGAGCAGTACTTC.

The rearrangement uses TRBV6-2 or TRBV6-3 and TRBJ2-1; D unresolved. Germline V gives CDR1 MNHEY, CDR2 SVGEGT. This CDR3 is 14 amino acids long. With 0 bases removed from V and 6 bases from J, the gap between germline ends came to 9 bases. CDR3 bases: TGTGCCAGCAGTTACTCCTACCTCGGCAATGAGCAGTTCTTC. This codes for CASSYSYLGNEQFF.